The subject of this entry is one T cell receptor beta chain. Its cognate antigen has yet to be identified. One base away there is no much larger clone; base qualities are not given. These data are taken from a study of T cells in Graves' hyperthyroidism and ophthalmopathy (dated by TCRdb to about 2019). About the study as a whole: Peripheral blood samples were taken at the time of initial diagnosis, prior to any treatment. TCR V-J signatures able to tell the groups apart were searched for in a discovery cohort of 100 or so patients, of whom more than 40 had Graves' ophthalmopathy and 55 to 65 had stable Graves' hyperthyroidism. An independent validation cohort of some 18 hyperthyroidism patients and 17 patients who later progressed to ophthalmopathy tested prospective prediction of ophthalmopathy. For training and testing, the 100 or so patients in the discovery cohort were randomly divided in a 7:3 ratio. In addition, the study compared T-cell repertoires in thyroid tissue and in blood from a handful of Graves' hyperthyroidism patients. After blood sampling, hyperthyroidism patients were treated with methimazole at a starting dose of 30 mg daily, and ophthalmopathy patients were treated with high-dose intravenous methylprednisolone. According to the paper, TCR Vbeta CDR3 sequencing was carried out on some 130 peripheral blood samples, which came from under 50 ophthalmopathy, roughly 75 hyperthyroidism and approximately 17 progressor patients. The paper as a whole reports these results and caveats: In validation, the model predicted progression to ophthalmopathy with about 71% sensitivity and over 72% specificity, a median of around 6.6 months before onset. Most expanded thyroid clonotypes (frequency above 0.001) were also found in blood, which suggests that blood repertoires may mirror thyroid immune responses. Sample size was not statistically predetermined, and blinding of investigators to group allocation was not performed. A 13 V-J signature model separated ophthalmopathy from stable hyperthyroidism, with 87.88% sensitivity and 81.08% specificity in cross-validation and 80%/75% in testing.

V and J are truncated by 6 bases and 0 bases respectively, leaving an intervening sequence of 11 bases. The germline V gene sets CDR1 to MDHEN and CDR2 to SYDVKM. The CDR3, from cysteine to phenylalanine, totals 14 residues. The retained sequence is limited to the CDR3, 42 bases, with the frame set at the first base. The TCR beta CDR3 regions were amplified from the RNA transcripts. A first-round RT-PCR of the TCR CDR3 used the HTBI primer set with the Qiagen OneStep RT-PCR kit. The libraries were constructed in a second round of multiplex PCR and then size-selected and purified. Libraries were sequenced paired-end with 100 bp reads on an Illumina HiSeq2000. The original pipeline was this. Raw data were processed with SOAPnuke, discarding reads with adapters, uncalled bases, mean Phred below 15, or no exact constant-primer or identifier match. COPE v1.2.5 was used to merge high-quality paired reads, and clonotypes were defined as unique nucleotide sequences. MiTCR v1.1 was used to align clonotypes to the IMGT TRBV, TRBD and TRBJ reference segments. Analysis was restricted to V-J combinations with a frequency above 0.0001, which covered about 99% of repertoires. The TCS score was defined as the ratio of F50 (clonal expansion) to E x V (chaos), calculated using BLOSUM62-based TCRdist between CDR3 peptides within each V-J. Welch's t-statistics and random forest reduced several hundred V-J features to 13, which were used in a naive Bayes classifier (R e1071). Using fastp at Q25 and MiXCR, TCRdb reprocessed the public reads and kept productive beta chains. Rows with one shared CDR3 protein collapse into an entry with the most common genes and DNA. The V and J calls and clone size are TCRdb's, not the authors'. This sample holds about 720,000 distinct CDR3 sequences; roughly a sixth were observed only once. The ten biggest clones cover over 15% of the sample.

Hyperthyroidism patients were newly diagnosed, with disease duration under 2 months, and aged 18 to 65 years. Any patient with an uncontrolled infection, another autoimmune disease, pregnancy or lactation was excluded. Diagnoses relied on clinical symptoms, serum thyroxine and TRAb, thyroid ultrasound and orbital computed tomography. Blood from progressor patients was collected at the time of first diagnosis with hyperthyroidism, before any ophthalmopathy symptoms had appeared. PBMCs were isolated from about 9 ml of fresh peripheral blood by Ficoll-Paque density gradient centrifugation. Patients classed as progressors first received a Graves' hyperthyroidism diagnosis and then went on to develop ophthalmopathy during follow-up. Trizol reagent was used to extract total RNA, and RNA quality was then checked on an Agilent 2100 Bioanalyzer.

The chain uses TRBV28 and TRBJ2-5, with the D segment identity uncertain. Sequenced sample: blood. The origin of this receptor is a woman aged 50 to 60 with Graves' hyperthyroidism that later progressed to Graves' ophthalmopathy. The DNA is as follows: TGTGCCAGCAGCCACACAGATTACCAAGAGACCCAGTACTTC. This codes for CASSHTDYQETQYF. Beyond the CDR3, the reference TRBV28 and TRBJ2-5 genes provide the residues; the full variable domain reads: DVKVTQSSRYLVKRTGEKVFLECVQDMDHENMFWYRQDPGLGLRLIYFSYDVKMKEKGDIPEGYSVSREKKERFSLILESASTNQTSMYLCASSHTDYQETQYFGPGTRLLVL.